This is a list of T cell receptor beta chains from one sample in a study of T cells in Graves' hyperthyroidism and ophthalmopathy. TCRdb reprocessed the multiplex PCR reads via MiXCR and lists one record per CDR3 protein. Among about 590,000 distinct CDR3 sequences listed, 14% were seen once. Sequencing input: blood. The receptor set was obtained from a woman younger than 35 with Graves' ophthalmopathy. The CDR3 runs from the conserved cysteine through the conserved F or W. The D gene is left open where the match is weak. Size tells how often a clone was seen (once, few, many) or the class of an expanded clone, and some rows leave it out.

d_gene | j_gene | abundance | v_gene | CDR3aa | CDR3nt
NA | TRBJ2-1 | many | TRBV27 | CASTRHHPGISYNEQFF | TGTGCCAGCACTCGCCATCACCCTGGTATCTCCTACAATGAGCAGTTCTTC
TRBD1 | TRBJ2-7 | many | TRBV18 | CASSLGTGGEQYF | TGTGCCAGCTCACTTGGGACAGGGGGCGAGCAGTACTTC
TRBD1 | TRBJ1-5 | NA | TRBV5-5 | CASSLQGASQPQHF | TGTGCCAGCAGCTTGCAGGGGGCTAGTCAGCCCCAGCATTTT
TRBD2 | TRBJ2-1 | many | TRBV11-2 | CASRDDTSGRAGIAYNEQFF | TGTGCCAGCAGGGACGACACTAGCGGGAGGGCCGGTATCGCCTACAATGAGCAGTTCTTC
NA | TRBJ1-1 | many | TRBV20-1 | CSARGPSRGGVNTEAFF | TGCAGTGCTAGAGGGCCTTCCAGGGGAGGGGTGAACACTGAAGCTTTCTTT
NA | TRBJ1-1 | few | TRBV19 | CASSSTGEAFF | TGTGCCAGTAGTAGTACAGGGGAAGCTTTCTTT
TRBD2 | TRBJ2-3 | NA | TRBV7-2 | CASSFSAGPGTDTQYF | TGTGCCAGCAGCTTTTCAGCGGGGCCCGGGACAGATACGCAGTATTTT
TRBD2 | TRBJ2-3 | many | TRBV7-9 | CASSLLGVAGGAESGSTDTQYF | TGTGCCAGCAGCTTATTGGGGGTTGCGGGAGGCGCTGAAAGCGGGAGCACAGATACGCAGTATTTT
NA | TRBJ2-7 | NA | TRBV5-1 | CASSLSPALSQGEQYF | TGCGCCAGCAGCTTGAGTCCAGCCCTCAGTCAGGGCGAGCAGTACTTC
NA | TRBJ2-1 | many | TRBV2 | CASSPGSNEQFF | TGTGCCAGCAGTCCAGGTAGCAATGAGCAGTTCTTC
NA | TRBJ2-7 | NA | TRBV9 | CASSVGSQDYSYEQYF | TGTGCCAGCAGCGTAGGGTCACAGGACTACTCCTACGAGCAGTACTTC
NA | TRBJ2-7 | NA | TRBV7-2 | CASSPPGTQFYEQYF | TGTGCCAGCAGCCCTCCCGGGACACAATTTTACGAGCAGTACTTC
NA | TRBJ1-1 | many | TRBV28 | CASSSGGAVNTEAFF | TGTGCCAGCAGTTCCGGGGGTGCTGTGAACACTGAAGCTTTCTTT
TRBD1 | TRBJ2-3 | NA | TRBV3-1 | CASSRGTGGPDTQYF | TGTGCCAGCAGCCGCGGGACAGGGGGCCCAGATACGCAGTATTTT
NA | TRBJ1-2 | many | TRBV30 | CAWSPSPEGYTF | TGTGCCTGGAGTCCCTCTCCGGAAGGCTACACCTTC
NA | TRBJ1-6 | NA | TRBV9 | CASSADIIGNSPLHF | TGTGCCAGCAGCGCGGACATAATTGGTAATTCACCCCTCCACTTT
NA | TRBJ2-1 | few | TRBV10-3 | CAISVSTGFTGEQFF | TGTGCCATCAGTGTTTCGACAGGCTTTACGGGTGAGCAGTTCTTC
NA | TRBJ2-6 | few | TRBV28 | CASSPGPGGANVLTF | TGTGCCAGCTCTCCGGGACCAGGCGGGGCCAACGTCCTGACTTTC
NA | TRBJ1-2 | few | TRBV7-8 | CASKRTRRGGVSNYGYTF | TGTGCCAGCAAACGAACGAGGCGGGGGGGAGTATCTAACTATGGCTACACCTTC
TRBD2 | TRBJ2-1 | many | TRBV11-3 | CASSQGTSGYYNEQFF | TGTGCCAGCAGCCAAGGGACTAGCGGATACTACAATGAGCAGTTCTTC
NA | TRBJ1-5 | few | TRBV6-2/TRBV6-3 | CASSYSGFNQPQHF | TGTGCCAGCAGTTACTCGGGATTCAATCAGCCCCAGCATTTT
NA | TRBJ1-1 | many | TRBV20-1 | CSARAPGAATEAFF | TGCAGTGCTAGGGCCCCTGGGGCGGCCACTGAAGCTTTCTTT
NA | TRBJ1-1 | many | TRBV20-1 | CSASAGTGFWTSMITEAFF | TGCAGTGCTAGCGCCGGTACGGGGTTCTGGACCTCTATGATCACTGAAGCTTTCTTT
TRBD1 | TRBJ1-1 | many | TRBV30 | CAWSHGQGDTEAFF | TGTGCCTGGAGTCATGGACAGGGTGACACTGAAGCTTTCTTT
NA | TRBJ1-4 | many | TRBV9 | CASSGTATNEKLFF | TGTGCCAGCAGCGGGACAGCGACTAATGAAAAACTGTTTTTT
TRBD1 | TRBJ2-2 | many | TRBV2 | CASSGTGGENTGELFF | TGTGCCAGCAGTGGGACAGGGGGTGAGAACACCGGGGAGCTGTTTTTT
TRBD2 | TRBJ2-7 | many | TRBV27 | CASSIGLARYEQYF | TGTGCCAGCTCCATAGGACTAGCGAGGTACGAGCAGTACTTC
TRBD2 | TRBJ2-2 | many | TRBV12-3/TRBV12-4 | CASSFGHPRLAGGPNTGELFF | TGTGCCAGCAGTTTTGGCCATCCGAGACTAGCGGGAGGGCCGAACACCGGGGAGCTGTTTTTT
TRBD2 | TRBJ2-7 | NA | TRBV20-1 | CSARDESSGIEQYF | TGCAGTGCTAGAGATGAGTCTAGCGGGATCGAGCAGTACTTC
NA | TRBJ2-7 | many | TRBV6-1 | CASSEANKRDSYEQYF | TGTGCCAGCAGTGAAGCCAATAAACGAGACTCCTACGAGCAGTACTTC
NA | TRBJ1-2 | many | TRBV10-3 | CAIKGAGGYGYTF | TGTGCCATCAAGGGTGCCGGGGGCTATGGCTACACCTTC
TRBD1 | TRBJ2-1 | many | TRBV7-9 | CASRNPGGPRDEQFF | TGTGCCAGCAGGAACCCAGGGGGCCCTCGGGATGAGCAGTTCTTC
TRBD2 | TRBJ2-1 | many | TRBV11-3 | CASSLRLAGEVGNEQFF | TGTGCCAGCAGCCTCCGACTAGCGGGAGAGGTGGGCAATGAGCAGTTCTTC
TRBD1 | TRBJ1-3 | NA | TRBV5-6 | CASSLRQGRGNTIYF | TGTGCCAGCAGCCTGCGACAGGGAAGGGGAAACACCATATATTTT
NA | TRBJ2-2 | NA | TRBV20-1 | CSARAARGGTGELFF | TGCAGTGCTAGAGCCGCCAGGGGGGGGACCGGGGAGCTGTTTTTT
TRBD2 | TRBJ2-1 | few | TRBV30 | CAWRRGGSSYNEQFF | TGTGCCTGGAGGCGGGGGGGGAGCTCCTACAATGAGCAGTTCTTC
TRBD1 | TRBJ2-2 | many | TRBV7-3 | CASSLVGTGGWTGELFF | TGTGCCAGCAGCTTAGTAGGGACAGGGGGCTGGACCGGGGAGCTGTTTTTT
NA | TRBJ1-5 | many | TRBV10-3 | CAISEDRATFQPQHF | TGTGCCATCAGTGAAGACCGGGCCACCTTTCAGCCCCAGCATTTT
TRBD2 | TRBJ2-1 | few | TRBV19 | CASSFPGGYNEQFF | TGTGCCAGTAGTTTTCCGGGAGGATACAATGAGCAGTTCTTC
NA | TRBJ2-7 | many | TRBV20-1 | CSAEAVQPGTYEQYF | TGCAGTGCCGAGGCGGTTCAGCCCGGAACCTACGAGCAGTACTTC
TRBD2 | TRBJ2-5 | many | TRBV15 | CATSRDVAGTETQYF | TGTGCCACCAGCAGAGATGTAGCGGGGACGGAGACCCAGTACTTC
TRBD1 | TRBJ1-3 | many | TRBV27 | CASSQTGRNTIYF | TGTGCCAGCAGTCAGACAGGGAGAAACACCATATATTTT
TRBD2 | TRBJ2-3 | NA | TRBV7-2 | CASSVSLAGGDTQYF | TGTGCCAGCAGCGTGTCACTAGCGGGAGGAGATACGCAGTATTTT
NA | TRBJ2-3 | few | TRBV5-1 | CASSPITMADTQYF | TGCGCCAGCAGCCCCATCACGATGGCAGATACGCAGTATTTT
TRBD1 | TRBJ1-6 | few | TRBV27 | CASSLRGAGLNSPLHF | TGTGCCAGCAGTCTCAGGGGGGCGGGGTTGAATTCACCCCTCCACTTT
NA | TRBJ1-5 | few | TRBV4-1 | CASRHVGGQDLGRGPQHF | TGCGCCAGCAGACACGTAGGGGGTCAGGACCTTGGGAGAGGGCCCCAGCATTTT
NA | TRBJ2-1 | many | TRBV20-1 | CSARVGRWRQSSYNEQFF | TGCAGTGCTAGAGTGGGTCGTTGGCGGCAGAGCTCCTACAATGAGCAGTTCTTC
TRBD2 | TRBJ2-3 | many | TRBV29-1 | CSVGTSGGTDTQYF | TGCAGCGTTGGGACTAGCGGGGGCACAGATACGCAGTATTTT
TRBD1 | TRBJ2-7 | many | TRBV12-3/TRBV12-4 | CASSSNRGLRLEQYF | TGTGCCAGCAGTTCAAACAGGGGGCTACGTCTCGAGCAGTACTTC
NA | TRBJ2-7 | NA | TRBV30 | CAWSLVYEQYF | TGTGCCTGGAGTTTAGTGTACGAGCAGTACTTC
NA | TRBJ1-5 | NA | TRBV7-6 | CASSLSQDSNQLQHF | TGTGCCAGCAGCTTATCCCAGGATAGCAATCAGCTCCAGCATTTT
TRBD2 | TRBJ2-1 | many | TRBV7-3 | CASSLTSGLGKGNEQFF | TGTGCCAGCAGCTTAACGTCGGGACTAGGGAAGGGCAATGAGCAGTTCTTC
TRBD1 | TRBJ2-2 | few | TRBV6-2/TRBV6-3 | CASRTGLGGELFF | TGTGCCAGCAGGACAGGGTTAGGCGGGGAGCTGTTTTTT